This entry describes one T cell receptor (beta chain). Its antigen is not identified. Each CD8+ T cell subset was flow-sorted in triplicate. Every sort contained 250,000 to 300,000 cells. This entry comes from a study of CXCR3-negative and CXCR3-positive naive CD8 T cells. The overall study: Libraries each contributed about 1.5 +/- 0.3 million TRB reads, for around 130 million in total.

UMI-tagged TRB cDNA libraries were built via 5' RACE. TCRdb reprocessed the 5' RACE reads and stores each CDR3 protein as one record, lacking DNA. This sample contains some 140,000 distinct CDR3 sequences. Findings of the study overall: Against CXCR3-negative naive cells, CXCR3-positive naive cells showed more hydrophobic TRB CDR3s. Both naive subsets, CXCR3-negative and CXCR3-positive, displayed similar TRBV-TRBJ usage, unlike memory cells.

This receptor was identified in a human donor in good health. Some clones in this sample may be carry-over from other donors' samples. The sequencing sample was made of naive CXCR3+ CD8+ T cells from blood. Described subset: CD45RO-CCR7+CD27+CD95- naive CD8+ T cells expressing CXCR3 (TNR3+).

The CDR3 sequence: CASTGQRESVHNEQFF. The V call is TRBV12-3 or TRBV12-4, the J call TRBJ2-1; the TCRdb call, TRBD2, lacks DNA for checking. The CDR3 loop spans 16 amino acids.